This T cell receptor beta chain was captured in a study of blood T cells in healthy people across ages. Notes on the study in general: Without sorted subsets, naive and antigen-experienced compartments could not be conclusively compared. Relative to aged donors, long-lived donors carried more naive CD4+ cells and displayed higher diversity.

This clonotype was observed a single time. What it binds is unknown. Then a second PCR, running about 7 to 11 cycles, was carried out with a sample-barcoded 5' primer and a J-beta primer mix. One entry per CDR3 protein, called by TCRdb with MiXCR from the 5' RACE reads. In the table there are around 800,000 distinct CDR3 sequences, around 42% of which are singletons. Drawing of peripheral blood yielded roughly 9.8 milliliters from each donor. V was pared by 10 bases and J by 1 base, with 14 bases between. Germline V gives CDR1 MGHDK, CDR2 SYGVNS. CDR3 length: 15 amino acids. The receptor was isolated from a man in his fifties or sixties in good health. Sequencing was performed on blood. This chain joins TRBV25-1 and TRBJ1-6; no clear D gene. CDR3 sequence reads: CATALEGSYNSPLHF. In DNA form, the CDR3 reads TGTGCCACCGCCCTCGAGGGTTCCTATAATTCACCCCTCCACTTT. Complete variable domain (other parts from reference TRBV25-1 and TRBJ1-6): EADIYQTPRYLVIGTGKKITLECSQTMGHDKMYWYQQDPGMELHLIHYSYGVNSTEKGDLSSESTVSRIRTEHFPLTLESARPSHTSQYLCATALEGSYNSPLHFGNGTRLTVT.